This is a list of T cell receptor beta chains from one sample in a study of blood T cells in healthy people across ages. TCRdb used MiXCR to reprocess the 5' RACE reads, holding one entry per CDR3 protein. Seen here are 600,000 to 1,000,000 distinct CDR3 sequences, 55% to 75% observed once, and the top ten hold 22%. The sample taken for sequencing was blood. These receptors were taken from a man aged 25-45 years in good health. Each CDR3 is given with its conserved first and last residue. Fields, in order: clone size, D gene, V gene, J gene, CDR3 DNA, CDR3 protein. A D gene is named only where the DNA matches it firmly. Expanded clones get a size class; other rows say once, few or many, or leave the size out.

abundance: -
d_gene: -
v_gene: TRBV29-1
j_gene: TRBJ2-3
CDR3nt: TGCAGCGGTGTCCCCCCGGATACGCAGTATTTT
CDR3aa: CSGVPPDTQYF

abundance: -
d_gene: -
v_gene: TRBV7-9
j_gene: TRBJ2-7
CDR3nt: TGTGCCGGCAGCTCGGAAACAGGGATTTTCTACGAGCAGTACTTC
CDR3aa: CAGSSETGIFYEQYF

abundance: few
d_gene: -
v_gene: TRBV13
j_gene: TRBJ2-2
CDR3nt: TGTGCCACTTTAAGACAGGCCCTTAACACCGGGGAGCTGTTTTTT
CDR3aa: CATLRQALNTGELFF

abundance: few
d_gene: -
v_gene: TRBV10-3
j_gene: TRBJ1-2
CDR3nt: TGTGCCATCACGCCGACTCCGGGGGACTATGGCTACACCTTC
CDR3aa: CAITPTPGDYGYTF

abundance: -
d_gene: TRBD1
v_gene: TRBV6-2/TRBV6-3
j_gene: TRBJ2-5
CDR3nt: TGTGCCAGCAGTTCCCAAGGGACAGCTGTAGAGACCCAGTACTTC
CDR3aa: CASSSQGTAVETQYF

abundance: -
d_gene: TRBD2
v_gene: TRBV20-1
j_gene: TRBJ2-7
CDR3nt: TGCAGTGCTAGGGACCTAGCGGGAGTTAGGCGGAGAAGCTCCTACAATGAGCAGTACTTC
CDR3aa: CSARDLAGVRRRSSYNEQYF

abundance: once
d_gene: -
v_gene: TRBV20-1
j_gene: TRBJ1-6
CDR3nt: TGCAGTGCTAGAGATGCGGATACCTTTAGGTCACCCCTCCACTTT
CDR3aa: CSARDADTFRSPLHF

abundance: -
d_gene: -
v_gene: TRBV20-1
j_gene: TRBJ2-7
CDR3nt: TGCAGTGCTAGGGCCACTAGTTTCTCTGACGAGCAGTACTTC
CDR3aa: CSARATSFSDEQYF

abundance: -
d_gene: -
v_gene: TRBV29-1
j_gene: TRBJ2-4
CDR3nt: TGCAGCGTTATGAAAAACCTAGCCAAAAACATTCAGTACTTC
CDR3aa: CSVMKNLAKNIQYF

abundance: -
d_gene: TRBD2
v_gene: TRBV30
j_gene: TRBJ2-5
CDR3nt: TGTGCCTGCAACCCGGCGGGGGGGCTAAGAGAGACCCAGTACTTC
CDR3aa: CACNPAGGLRETQYF